The source of this TCR beta chain is a study of identical twins. Study-wide results and limits: Alpha sequences that were out-of-frame and twin-shared showed an excess of low generation probability. Memory repertoires lacked the insertion deficit that abundant cord blood beta clonotypes showed. Excess sharing between twins was weaker in beta out-of-frame sequences. Because invariant MAIT and iNKT cells could be present, zero-insertion analyses could be partly confounded.

TCRdb re-derived calls from the 5' RACE reads in MiXCR, one entry per CDR3 protein. This sample carries around 490,000 distinct CDR3 sequences, 20% to 25% of them seen once, and the ten largest clones take 0.45% to 0.5%. In regard to this clonotype: The antigen is unknown.

V lost 5 bases, J lost 5 bases, and 5 bases stayed unmatched. The CDR3 spans 13 residues. Germline CDR1 reads MDHEN; CDR2 reads SYDVKM. This same sample was also taken into another study, of yellow fever vaccine responses in identical twins.

The chain uses TRBV28 and TRBJ2-7; TRBD1 matches 8 bases. This clonotype was obtained from a woman aged 18-30 years in good health. Sequenced material: CD4+ T cells sorted from blood. CDR3 region: CASSRRGLDEQYF. CDR3 in DNA: TGTGCCAGCAGTCGCAGGGGGCTAGACGAGCAGTACTTC.